The 10 T cell receptor beta chains below were found in one sample sequenced in a study of neurological immune-mediated disorders. TCRdb itself ran the 5' RACE reads through MiXCR, one entry per CDR3 protein. The sample shows about 31,000 distinct CDR3 sequences, about 4% of them seen only once. The sample was CD4+ T cells from blood. Receptor source: a woman aged 40 to 55 in good health.

In this sample, this clonotype turned up many times. The genes are TRBV7-9 and TRBJ1-1; possibly TRBD1 for D (6 bases). CDR3 length equals 14 residues. V lost 5 bases and J lost 1, with 11 bases in between. Germline loops: CDR1 SEHNR, CDR2 FQNEAQ (reference sequence). CDR3 sequence (DNA): TGTGCCAGCAGCATACAGGGTTGGAACACTGAAGCTTTCTTT. This encodes CASSIQGWNTEAFF.

This clonotype was picked up many times. The chain employs TRBV20-1 and TRBJ2-5; 10 bases fit TRBD2. With V trimmed by 7 bases and J by 5 bases, 13 bases remained unmatched. The CDR3 totals 15 residues. CDR1 DFQATT and CDR2 SNEGSKA come from the germline V gene (reference sequence). The CDR3 here is CSVKGSSGRRETQYF. CDR3 nucleotides: TGCAGTGTAAAGGGGTCTAGCGGGAGACGTGAGACCCAGTACTTC.

This clonotype was observed a few times. The chain joins TRBV19 to TRBJ2-1; TRBD2 is a possible D gene (6 bases). Deletions cut 3 bases from V and 1 base from J, with 16 bases between. This CDR3 has 17 amino acids. The germline CDR1 and CDR2 sequences are LNHDA and SQIVND (reference sequence). For the CDR3, the DNA is TGTGCCAGTAGTATGTCCGCGGGGAGTGCGTCCTACAATGAGCAGTTCTTC. This encodes CASSMSAGSASYNEQFF. Full variable domain (missing parts from reference TRBV19 and TRBJ2-1): DGGITQSPKYLFRKEGQNVTLSCEQNLNHDAMYWYRQDPGQGLRLIYYSQIVNDFQKGDIAEGYSVSREKKESFPLTVTSAQKNPTAFYLCASSMSAGSASYNEQFFGPGTRLTVL.

This clonotype came up many times. The rearrangement links TRBV20-1 to TRBJ1-1; the D gene is possibly TRBD1 (5 bases). V was pared by 0 bases and J by 11 bases, with 19 bases between. CDR1 is DFQATT, CDR2 SNEGSKA, per germline (reference sequence). This CDR3 is built from 14 residues. The DNA for the CDR3 is TGCAGTGCTAGAGATCTCAGGGAAAAGGCCAGGGCTTTCTTT. The encoded protein is CSARDLREKARAFF.

This clonotype has at least ten counts. The V gene is TRBV5-1, the J gene TRBJ1-1; D is undetermined. The germline V and J ends were trimmed by 6 bases and 3 bases, with 27 bases remaining between them. The CDR3 has 18 amino acids. Germline V gene lookup returns CDR1 SGHRS and CDR2 YFSETQ. The CDR3 DNA sequence: TGCGCCAGCACCCCGTTTTTGGCGGGAGGTTGGTTCGACACTGAAGCTTTCTTT. This translates into CASTPFLAGGWFDTEAFF.

This clonotype was detected many times. The chain carries TRBV5-1 and TRBJ2-1; the D is unclear. The CDR3 is 14 residues long. Germline lookup yields CDR1 SGHRS and CDR2 YFSETQ. Trimming left V 0 bases short and J 5 bases short, with 9 bases between. CDR3 DNA sequence: TGCGCCAGCAGCTTGGGGACCGTGGACAATGAGCAGTTCTTC. Its protein product is CASSLGTVDNEQFF.

This clonotype was picked up many times. The chain links TRBV5-1 to TRBJ2-2; D call uncertain. V was clipped by 4 bases and J by 1 base, with 8 bases between them. The CDR3 is 14 residues long. CDR1 SGHRS and CDR2 YFSETQ come from the germline V gene. The CDR3: CASSSYKNTGELFF. CDR3 bases: TGCGCCAGCAGCAGCTACAAGAACACCGGGGAGCTGTTTTTT. Filled out from reference TRBV5-1 and TRBJ2-2, the complete variable domain reads KAGVTQTPRYLIKTRGQQVTLSCSPISGHRSVSWYQQTPGQGLQFLFEYFSETQRNKGNFPGRFSGRQFSNSRSEMNVSTLELGDSALYLCASSSYKNTGELFFGEGSRLTVL.

The sample holds many counts of this clonotype. The J gene is TRBJ2-3, the V gene TRBV5-1, with TRBD2 matching over 12 bases. The V segment lost 2 bases and the J segment 2 bases; nucleotides outside the gene matches: 9. Germline CDR1 and CDR2: SGHRS and YFSETQ. This CDR3 is 18 amino acids long. CDR3 bases: TGCGCCAGCAGCTTCCCTCTAGCGGGGGGGCCACACACAGATACGCAGTATTTT. It yields the protein CASSFPLAGGPHTDTQYF.

At least ten counts were recorded for this clonotype. V and J are TRBV5-1 and TRBJ1-1; D gene unclear. The CDR3 runs to 13 residues. Per the germline V gene, CDR1 is SGHRS and CDR2 is YFSETQ. The V gene lost 4 bases and the J gene lost 4 bases, with 11 bases spanning the gap. The CDR3 DNA reads as TGCGCCAGCAGCGCATCCATGGGCACTGAAGCTTTCTTT. Protein product: CASSASMGTEAFF.

The table lists this clonotype with many counts. The chain carries TRBV29-1 and TRBJ2-1, with 8 bases matching TRBD2. The germline gives CDR1 SQVTM, CDR2 ANQGSEA. This CDR3 comprises 13 residues. The V and J ends lost 5 bases and 6 bases, in that order; junction bases with no gene match: 6. CDR3 sequence reads: CSVWTSKVNEQFF. The CDR3 coding sequence is TGCAGCGTTTGGACTAGCAAGGTCAATGAGCAGTTCTTC.